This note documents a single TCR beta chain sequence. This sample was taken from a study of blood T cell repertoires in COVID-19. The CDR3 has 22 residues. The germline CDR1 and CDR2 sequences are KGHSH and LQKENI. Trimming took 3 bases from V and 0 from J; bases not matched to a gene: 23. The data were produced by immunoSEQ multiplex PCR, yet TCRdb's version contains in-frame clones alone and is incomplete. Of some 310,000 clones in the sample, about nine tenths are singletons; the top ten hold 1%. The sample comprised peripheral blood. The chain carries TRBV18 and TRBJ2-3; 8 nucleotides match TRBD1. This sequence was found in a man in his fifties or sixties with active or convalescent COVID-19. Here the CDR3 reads CASSPYILQGEKSHPSTDTQYF. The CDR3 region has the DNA TGTGCCAGCTCACCCTACATTCTACAGGGGGAGAAAAGTCACCCTAGCACAGATACGCAGTATTTT.